This T cell receptor (beta chain) was sequenced for a study of cytomegalovirus exposure and HLA in healthy donors. Study conclusions and caveats: Researchers counted around 150 TCR beta chains as cytomegalovirus-associated.

About this clone itself: Its antigen remains unidentified.

CDR1 is LNHDA, CDR2 SQIVND, per germline (reference sequence). Trimming removed 5 bases from V and 5 bases from J, with 8 bases in between. CDR3 length: 12 residues. The study ran its PCR with 60 Vbeta and 13 Jbeta primers. Per the authors' pipeline: Later, an analysis found about 77 million unique TCR beta chains, and around 12 million of these were shared. Assay: immunoSEQ multiplex PCR; the TCRdb copy retains only in-frame clones and omits some. That table supplies the V and J calls and clone size; D and trimming were determined from the DNA. This table holds roughly 77,000 clones. Sequenced: PBMCs. The chain employs TRBV19 and TRBJ2-3; tentatively, D is TRBD2 (5 bases). The clonotype was recovered from a man aged 30 to 39 in good health and CMV-seronegative. CDR3 loop: CASSFGGDTQYF. For the CDR3, the DNA is TGTGCCAGTAGTTTCGGAGGAGATACGCAGTATTTT.